This TCR beta chain was found in a study of blood T cell repertoires in COVID-19 (TCRdb year 2020). Notes on the research overall: Samples from collaborators originated in the United States, Italy and Spain and spanned both the acute and convalescent phases of COVID-19. The prospective study material was composed of cDNA or gDNA derived from T cells, B-cell-depleted T cells, or PBMCs. The dataset comprised deeply sampled blood TCRbeta repertoires from subjects exposed to, actively infected with, or recovered from COVID-19. The repertoires were released in a freely available public database meant as a resource for research on the immune response to SARS-CoV-2. The samples were drawn from the first 160 participants of the ongoing ImmuneRACE study and from some 1,300 subjects provided by 6 global collaborators. A de-identified subject ID, COVID-19 status, age in years and sex were almost always included in the sample metadata. Where HLA class I and class II types were available, the types were taken from metadata supplied by the sample provider, not from assay-based typing. Study-wide findings and limitations: The amount of clinical and demographic metadata varied by source and participant and was provided uncurated.

At one collaborating source in Seattle, patients were enrolled during active infection and were followed longitudinally through the course of disease. The collaborating institutions used their own protocols to collect whole blood in K2EDTA tubes. For TCRbeta analysis, collaborator samples were shipped as frozen whole blood, as isolated PBMCs, or as DNA extracted from either sample type. TCRbeta CDR3 regions were amplified from genomic DNA by means of the immunoSEQ Assay, a bias-controlled multiplex PCR. From the authors' description of their analysis: The number of nucleated cells in each sample was estimated from the amplification of reference gene primers within the assay. To quantify the absolute abundance of each unique TCRbeta CDR3 rearrangement, sequence reads were collapsed and filtered. Productive Simpson clonality was computed per sample as the square root of Simpson's diversity index over productive rearrangements. Entries here come from immuneACCESS through TCRdb and include only in-frame sequences with V and J called. Some clones fail to appear in such tables; in the studies checked, an unresolved V gene covers under half of the shortfall, and the cause of the remainder is unknown. Clone size and the V and J calls come from that table; the DNA yielded D and trimming. Across this sample there are a few hundred thousand clones, with approximately 78% seen only once. The ten largest clones add up to approximately 5.2% of the sample.

As for this clone: No antigen is known for it. The sample holds no much larger clone one base away, and base qualities are not on file.

The source is a woman in her seventies with COVID-19, enrolled during active disease. The specimen was peripheral blood.

The sequenced DNA is TGTGCCAGCAGCCCCCAACCGGGACAGGGGACCCGCACAGATACGCAGTATTTT. Translated, this is CASSPQPGQGTRTDTQYF. The chain links TRBV21-1 with TRBJ2-3; the D call in the table, TRBD1, was not verified against the DNA. TRBV21-1 is reported as a pseudogene. Reading from cysteine to phenylalanine, the CDR3 counts 18 amino acids. Only the CDR3 DNA is retained, 54 bases long and in frame from the first base.